The TCR beta chain under discussion was sequenced for a study of T cells in Graves' hyperthyroidism and ophthalmopathy. Germline values: CDR1 MNHEY, CDR2 SVGEGT. The CDR3 covers 12 residues. V lost 0 bases, J lost 8 bases, and 4 bases lay in between. TCR beta CDR3 regions were amplified from RNA. First-round RT-PCR with HTBI primers amplified the TCR CDR3 region. TCRdb re-called the multiplex PCR reads through MiXCR, storing one row per CDR3 protein. The profile shows 270,000 or so distinct CDR3 sequences, roughly 15% of them singletons. This clonotype showed up just a few times. As yet, its antigen is unknown. Study conclusions and caveats: From stable hyperthyroidism, ophthalmopathy was set apart by a 13 V-J model.

This chain links TRBV6-2 or TRBV6-3 with TRBJ1-4; D not certain. This TCR derives from a woman between 45 and 60 years old with Graves' hyperthyroidism that later progressed to Graves' ophthalmopathy. Input material: blood. The CDR3 coding sequence is TGTGCCAGCAGTTACTCGTCCGAAAAACTGTTTTTT. This translates into CASSYSSEKLFF.